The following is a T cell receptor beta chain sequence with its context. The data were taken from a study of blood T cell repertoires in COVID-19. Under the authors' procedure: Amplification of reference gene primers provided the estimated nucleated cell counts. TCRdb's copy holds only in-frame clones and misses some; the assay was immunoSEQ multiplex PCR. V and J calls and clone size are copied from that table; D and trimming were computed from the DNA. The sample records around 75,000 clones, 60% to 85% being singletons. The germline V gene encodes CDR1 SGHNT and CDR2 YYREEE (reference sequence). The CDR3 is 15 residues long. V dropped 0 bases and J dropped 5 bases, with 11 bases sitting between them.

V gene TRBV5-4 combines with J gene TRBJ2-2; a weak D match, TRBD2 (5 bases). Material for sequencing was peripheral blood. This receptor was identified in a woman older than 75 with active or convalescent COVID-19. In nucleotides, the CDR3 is TGTGCCAGCAGCTTGGCTAGCAAGCGTACCGGGGAGCTGTTTTTT. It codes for CASSLASKRTGELFF.